Listed here are 30 T cell receptor beta chains from one sample, sequenced in a study of a mutant IDH1 vaccine in newly diagnosed glioma. Profiled with immunoSEQ multiplex PCR; TCRdb holds only in-frame clones, not every one. The repertoire consists of 40,000 to 50,000 clones, with approximately 86% occurring once and the leading ten covering around a sixth. As to time point: week 47, end of study. Topical imiquimod was applied with each vaccine dose, which held 300 ug of mutant IDH1 20-mer peptide. What these receptors recognize is not known. This specimen was PBMCs, taken from a glioma patient whose treatment included an IDH1 peptide vaccine. The receptors derive from a man younger than 35 with glioma. Some clones in this sample may be carry-over from other donors' samples.

This clone was detected only once. The chain employs TRBV15 and TRBJ2-3; no clear D. The CDR3 is made up of 13 amino acids. Germline CDR1 LNHNV, CDR2 YYDKDF (reference sequence). The V and J ends lost 1 base and 1 base respectively, with 3 bases between them. The CDR3 loop reads CATSRGGTDTQYF. The CDR3 region has the DNA TGTGCCACCAGCAGAGGGGGCACAGATACGCAGTATTTT. The full variable domain, completed using reference TRBV15 and TRBJ2-3, is DAMVIQNPRYQVTQFGKPVTLSCSQTLNHNVMYWYQQKSSQAPKLLFHYYDKDFNNEADTPDNFQSRRPNTSFCFLDIRSPGLGDTAMYLCATSRGGTDTQYFGPGTRLTVL.

This clone was observed a single time. This chain connects TRBV7-2 to TRBJ1-4, with D possibly matching TRBD1 (5 bases). Per germline, CDR1 SGHTA and CDR2 FQGNSA. The CDR3 runs 16 residues. V lost 6 bases and J lost 7, with 21 bases in between. The CDR3 bases are TGTGCCAGCAGTTTCAACGGGGGTGAGGTGATTGAAAAACTGTTTTTT. As protein: CASSFNGGEVIEKLFF. Full variable domain (rest looked up from reference TRBV7-2 and TRBJ1-4): GAGVSQSPSNKVTEKGKDVELRCDPISGHTALYWYRQSLGQGLEFLIYFQGNSAPDKSGLPSDRFSAERTGGSVSTLTIQRTQQEDSAVYLCASSFNGGEVIEKLFFGSGTQLSVL.

This clone is medium-sized within its sample. J is TRBJ2-7 and V is TRBV7-9; either TRBD1 or TRBD2 may supply D (5 bases each). The CDR3 runs 13 residues. The V gene's germline CDR1 is SEHNR and CDR2 FQNEAQ (reference sequence). The V and J ends lost 6 bases and 6 bases respectively, with 15 bases between them. As DNA, the CDR3 is TGTGCCAGCAGTCGGGACCCTTCCCTCGAGCAGTACTTC. Translating gives CASSRDPSLEQYF.

This clone has only a few counts. This chain connects TRBV7-2 to TRBJ1-5; D ambiguous. The CDR3 contains 15 residues. Germline CDR1 and CDR2: SGHTA and FQGNSA. Deletions cut 1 base from V and 0 bases from J, with 7 bases between. CDR3: CASSLDSYSNQPQHF. The DNA for the CDR3 is TGTGCCAGCAGCTTAGACAGCTATAGCAATCAGCCCCAGCATTTT.

The CDR3 loop reads CASSHWGEGGGYTF. The CDR3 region has the DNA TGCGCCAGCAGCCATTGGGGCGAGGGGGGCGGCTACACCTTC. The chain links TRBV4-3 to TRBJ1-2; the D gene is possibly TRBD1 (6 bases). Trimming shortened V by 3 bases and J by 8 bases, and 16 bases separated the two germline ends. Germline CDR1 is LGHNA and CDR2 is YSLEER. This CDR3 comprises 14 residues.

The J gene is TRBJ1-2, the V gene TRBV7-9, with a weak D call TRBD1 (5 bases). The CDR3 consists of 12 residues. The germline V and J ends were trimmed by 0 bases and 13 bases, with 12 bases remaining between them. Per germline, CDR1 SEHNR and CDR2 FQNEAQ (reference sequence). The CDR3 nucleotides are TGTGCCAGCAGCTTAGCGGACACGCAGCCCACCTTC. Protein: CASSLADTQPTF.

V is TRBV7-9 and J is TRBJ2-1; D unresolved. CDR1 and CDR2 (germline): SEHNR, FQNEAQ (reference sequence). V was clipped by 1 base and J by 0 bases, with 16 bases between them. The CDR3 runs 18 residues. The CDR3 sequence is CASSLVNSWLGSYNEQFF. The CDR3 DNA is TGTGCCAGCAGCTTAGTTAACAGCTGGTTGGGCTCCTACAATGAGCAGTTCTTC.

CDR3 bases: TGCGCCAGCAGCCAAGATAGGACGGTCTCCTACGAGCAGTACTTC. Translating gives CASSQDRTVSYEQYF. The chain is built from TRBV4-3 and TRBJ2-7; D is ambiguous. Germline V gene data show CDR1 as LGHNA and CDR2 as YSLEER. The CDR3 sequence is 15 residues long. The V end was cut by 0 bases, the J end by 0 bases, with 9 bases between.

The V and J genes are TRBV4-1 and TRBJ2-7, with a tentative D call TRBD1 (5 bases). Germline values: CDR1 MGHRA, CDR2 YSYEKL. Deletions cut 4 bases from V and 3 bases from J, with 13 bases between. The CDR3 spans 14 residues. CDR3 residues: CASSPTTGLYEQYF. CDR3 sequence (DNA): TGCGCCAGCAGCCCAACCACAGGTCTCTACGAGCAGTACTTC.

The chain employs TRBV18 and TRBJ2-7; no clear D. This CDR3 region has 16 residues. CDR1 KGHSH and CDR2 LQKENI come from the germline V gene. Trimming removed 4 bases from V and 3 bases from J, with 19 bases in between. CDR3 in DNA: TGTGCCAGCTCACTCGGCTCCGACCTTTGGTACTACGAGCAGTACTTC. Encoded protein: CASSLGSDLWYYEQYF.

V is TRBV7-8 and J is TRBJ1-5; TRBD1 aligns across 9 bases. Germline loops: CDR1 SGHVS, CDR2 FQNEAQ. V shed 6 bases and J 1 base; nucleotides not matched to a gene: 4. The CDR3 is 15 amino acids. DNA of the CDR3: TGTGCCAGCAGGTCCGGGACAGGGAGCAATCAGCCCCAGCATTTT. Protein product: CASRSGTGSNQPQHF.

This clone was seen more than once but under ten times. The chain employs TRBV20-1 and TRBJ1-1; unclear D gene. The CDR3 loop spans 11 amino acids. Trimming shortened V by 8 bases and J by 1 base, and 8 bases separated the two germline ends. Germline V CDR1 and CDR2: DFQATT, SNEGSKA (reference sequence). The CDR3 DNA reads TGCAGTAGCAGTACGAACACTGAAGCTTTCTTT. Amino acids: CSSSTNTEAFF.

V is TRBV4-3 and J is TRBJ1-1; no definite D call. The CDR3 spans 15 residues. V gave up 1 base and J gave up 1 base, with 10 bases separating them. From germline, CDR1 is LGHNA and CDR2 YSLEER. CDR3: CASSQGVRTNTEAFF. CDR3 sequence (DNA): TGCGCCAGCAGCCAAGGTGTCAGGACGAACACTGAAGCTTTCTTT.

This clone was detected a few times. The chain joins TRBV5-5 to TRBJ1-1, with TRBD1 matching 9 bases. The trim removed 0 bases at V and 2 bases at J, leaving 5 bases unmatched. Germline CDR1 and CDR2: SGHKS and YYEKEE (reference sequence). CDR3 length equals 16 residues. CDR3 nucleotide sequence: TGTGCCAGCAGCTTGGGACCGGGACAGGGAAACACTGAAGCTTTCTTT. Its protein is CASSLGPGQGNTEAFF.

This clone was counted between two and nine times. The chain combines TRBV5-1 with TRBJ1-1; a weak D match, TRBD1 (5 bases). The CDR3 sequence is 13 residues long. Trimming removed 2 bases at V and 4 bases at J, with 9 bases between. Per germline, CDR1 SGHRS and CDR2 YFSETQ. CDR3 in DNA: TGCGCCAGCAGCTTAACGGGGACCACTGAAGCTTTCTTT. Translation gives CASSLTGTTEAFF.

This chain links TRBV13 with TRBJ2-1; D is unclear. CDR3 length: 15 residues. V lost 5 bases to trimming and J lost 0 bases, with 11 bases between them. Per the germline V gene, CDR1 is PRHDT and CDR2 is FYEKMQ (reference sequence). The CDR3 DNA sequence: TGTGCCAGCAGCCCCGGTTGGAGCTCCTACAATGAGCAGTTCTTC. Protein sequence: CASSPGWSSYNEQFF.

J is TRBJ2-7 and V is TRBV30; D remains ambiguous. Between the trimmed V and J ends, which lost 7 bases and 0 bases, there was a span of 16 bases. CDR1 and CDR2 (germline): GTSNPN, SVGIG (reference sequence). The CDR3 covers 14 residues. CDR3 amino acids: CAFSWQVPSYEQYF. As DNA, the CDR3 is TGTGCCTTTTCTTGGCAGGTTCCCTCCTACGAGCAGTACTTC. The full variable domain, with the rest looked up from reference TRBV30 and TRBJ2-7, is SQTIHQWPATLVQPVGSPLSLECTVEGTSNPNLYWYRQAAGRGLQLLFYSVGIGQISSEVPQNLSASRPQDRQFILSSKKLLLSDSGFYLCAFSWQVPSYEQYFGPGTRLTVT.

This chain connects TRBV28 to TRBJ1-5; D may be TRBD1 (5 bases). CDR3 length equals 13 residues. The V end lost 8 bases, the J end lost 3 bases, and 11 bases lay between the germline ends. Germline lookup yields CDR1 MDHEN and CDR2 SYDVKM. Written as DNA, the CDR3 is TGTGCCAGCCTAAGGGGTAACAATCAGCCCCAGCATTTT. This translates into CASLRGNNQPQHF. The full variable domain, rest sourced from reference TRBV28 and TRBJ1-5, is DVKVTQSSRYLVKRTGEKVFLECVQDMDHENMFWYRQDPGLGLRLIYFSYDVKMKEKGDIPEGYSVSREKKERFSLILESASTNQTSMYLCASLRGNNQPQHFGDGTRLSIL.

The chain couples TRBV4-3 to TRBJ2-6; D is undetermined. This CDR3 spans 18 amino acids. Trimming took off 2 bases at V and 2 bases at J, with 16 bases between the two ends. CDR1 LGHNA and CDR2 YSLEER come from the germline V gene. The chain's CDR3 is CASSQLGRLYAGANVLTF. The CDR3 nucleotides read TGCGCCAGCAGCCAACTTGGACGGCTGTACGCTGGGGCCAACGTCCTGACTTTC.

This chain connects TRBV19 to TRBJ1-2; the D gene is possibly TRBD1 (6 bases). The germline V and J ends were trimmed by 8 bases and 6 bases, with 16 bases remaining between them. Germline V lookup: CDR1 LNHDA, CDR2 SQIVND (reference sequence). The length of the CDR3 is 13 residues. The chain's CDR3 is CASATGTQNGYTF. CDR3 nucleotide sequence: TGTGCCAGTGCTACCGGGACACAAAATGGCTACACCTTC.

The chain combines TRBV7-6 with TRBJ2-1; a weak D match, TRBD2 (5 bases). V lost 3 bases to trimming and J lost 5 bases, with 11 bases between them. The CDR3 is 14 residues long. Germline V gene sequence: CDR1 SGHVS, CDR2 FNYEAQ. The CDR3 nucleotides are TGTGCCAGCAGCTTGGAGGCTAGGAACAATGAGCAGTTCTTC. Translated: CASSLEARNNEQFF.

The gene calls are TRBV29-1 and TRBJ2-7; TRBD2 might be the D (5 bases). The germline CDR1 and CDR2 sequences are SQVTM and ANQGSEA. CDR3 length equals 17 residues. Trimming shortened V by 0 bases and J by 3 bases, and 21 bases separated the two germline ends. Written as DNA, the CDR3 is TGCAGCGTTGAAGATTGGTTGGGCGGCGGGTCTTACTACGAGCAGTACTTC. Translated: CSVEDWLGGGSYYEQYF.

The genes are TRBV28 and TRBJ1-1, with D possibly TRBD1 on 6 matching bases. From germline, CDR1 is MDHEN and CDR2 SYDVKM. V was trimmed by 8 bases and J by 0 bases, leaving 22 bases between them. The CDR3 length is 17 residues. This CDR3 is CASGHFLNRQVNTEAFF. CDR3 nucleotides: TGTGCCAGCGGACACTTCCTGAACAGACAGGTGAACACTGAAGCTTTCTTT.

The chain joins TRBV2 to TRBJ2-1; unclear D gene. CDR1 and CDR2 (germline): SNHLY, FYNNEI. V shed 1 base and J shed 0 bases, with 10 bases lying between them. The CDR3 extends over 16 amino acids. DNA of the CDR3: TGTGCCAGCAGTGAAGGGCTATTACGCTCCTACAATGAGCAGTTCTTC. This encodes CASSEGLLRSYNEQFF.

This chain connects TRBV9 to TRBJ2-7, with D tentatively TRBD2 (6 bases). The V gene's germline CDR1 is SGDLS and CDR2 YYNGEE. The V and J ends lost 4 bases and 2 bases respectively, with 16 bases between them. CDR3 length: 15 residues. Written as DNA, the CDR3 is TGTGCCAGCAGCCCCGACGGCGGGACCGCCTACGAGCAGTACTTC. Translating gives CASSPDGGTAYEQYF.

The genes are TRBV5-5 and TRBJ2-7; 9 bases map to TRBD1. Germline V gene lookup returns CDR1 SGHKS and CDR2 YYEKEE (reference sequence). The length of the CDR3 is 14 residues. V gave up 1 base and J gave up 4 bases; unmatched junction bases: 3. In DNA form, the CDR3 reads TGTGCCAGCAGCTTGACAGGGGGCGGGTACGAGCAGTACTTC. Amino acid sequence: CASSLTGGGYEQYF.

The chain carries TRBV5-1 and TRBJ1-6; maybe TRBD1 (5 bases). The V end was cut by 0 bases, the J end by 9 bases, with 13 bases between. CDR1 is SGHRS and CDR2 is YFSETQ in the germline V gene. The CDR3 length is 15 residues. In DNA form, the CDR3 reads TGCGCCAGCAGCTTGGTGGCGGGGGTGGGTTCACCCCTCCACTTT. Translated: CASSLVAGVGSPLHF. Full variable domain (rest looked up from reference TRBV5-1 and TRBJ1-6): KAGVTQTPRYLIKTRGQQVTLSCSPISGHRSVSWYQQTPGQGLQFLFEYFSETQRNKGNFPGRFSGRQFSNSRSEMNVSTLELGDSALYLCASSLVAGVGSPLHFGNGTRLTVT.

This clone was detected a few times. The chain has TRBV4-1 and TRBJ1-1, with TRBD1 matching 9 bases. CDR1 is MGHRA, CDR2 YSYEKL, per germline. The CDR3 length is 15 residues. The ends lost 0 bases at V and 4 bases at J; junction bases unmatched: 3. The CDR3 sequence is CASSQDRQGGTEAFF. DNA for the CDR3: TGCGCCAGCAGCCAAGATCGACAGGGGGGCACTGAAGCTTTCTTT.

This clone was found a few times. The rearrangement uses TRBV6-5 and TRBJ1-1, with D possibly being TRBD1 (6 bases). Trimming cost V 4 bases and J 5 bases, with 14 bases left between them. The CDR3 is made up of 14 amino acids. CDR1 and CDR2 from the germline V gene are MNHEY and SVGAGI. CDR3 region: CASSWVGGLTEAFF. In DNA, the CDR3 is TGTGCCAGCAGTTGGGTGGGGGGGCTAACTGAAGCTTTCTTT.

This chain links TRBV2 with TRBJ1-1; D is undetermined. V lost 3 bases to trimming and J lost 11 bases, with 13 bases between them. Germline V gene sequence: CDR1 SNHLY, CDR2 FYNNEI. The CDR3 is 12 residues long. CDR3 sequence (DNA): TGTGCCAGCAGTGATCTTATAATAGCGGCTTTCTTT. Residues: CASSDLIIAAFF.